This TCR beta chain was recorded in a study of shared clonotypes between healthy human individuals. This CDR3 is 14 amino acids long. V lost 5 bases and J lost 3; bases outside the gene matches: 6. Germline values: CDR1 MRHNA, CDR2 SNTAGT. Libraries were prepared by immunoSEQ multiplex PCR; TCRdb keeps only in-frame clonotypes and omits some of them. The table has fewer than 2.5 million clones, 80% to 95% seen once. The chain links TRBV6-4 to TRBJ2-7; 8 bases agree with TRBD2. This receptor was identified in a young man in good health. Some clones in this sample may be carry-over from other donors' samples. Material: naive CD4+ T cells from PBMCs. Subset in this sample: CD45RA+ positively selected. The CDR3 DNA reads TGTGCCAGCAGTCTTACTAGCGGTAGCTACGAGCAGTACTTC. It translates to CASSLTSGSYEQYF.